A selection of T cell receptor beta chains follows, all from one sample in a study of CD8+ T cells in alopecia areata. TCRdb keeps only in-frame clones here, not all; method: immunoSEQ multiplex PCR. The data contain about 7,400 clones, 45% to 70% of them singletons. The starting material was skin, obtained at week 0. Receptor source: a human donor with alopecia areata. Both conserved end residues are part of each CDR3. The D gene is left open where the match is weak. Clone size is given for some rows only: seen once, a few or many times, or a class if the clone is expanded.

-	TRBJ2-7	TRBV4-1	few	CASSQTRRYEQYF	TGCGCCAGCAGCCAAACTCGTCGGTACGAGCAGTACTTC
TRBD1	TRBJ2-2	TRBV5-5	-	CASSPRQGLITVNTGELFF	TGTGCCAGCAGCCCCCGACAGGGGCTAATTACGGTGAACACCGGGGAGCTGTTTTTT
-	TRBJ1-1	TRBV4-1	-	CASSQDPGWFTEAFF	TGCGCCAGCAGCCAGGACCCCGGGTGGTTCACTGAAGCTTTCTTT
-	TRBJ2-7	TRBV5-8	-	CASSLWGSRVGEQYF	TGTGCCAGCAGCTTGTGGGGGTCCCGAGTCGGCGAGCAGTACTTC
-	TRBJ1-1	TRBV29-1	-	CSSTGGNTEAFF	TGCAGCTCGACGGGGGGGAACACTGAAGCTTTCTTT
TRBD2	TRBJ2-5	TRBV18	-	CASSPISGRGETQYF	TGTGCCAGCTCCCCGATTAGCGGGAGAGGAGAGACCCAGTACTTC
TRBD1	TRBJ2-1	TRBV28	few	CASSFPRGQGKGEQFF	TGTGCCAGCAGTTTCCCCCGTGGACAGGGGAAGGGTGAGCAGTTCTTC
-	TRBJ2-1	TRBV13	-	CASSRLVLEQFF	TGTGCCAGCAGCCGACTAGTTCTTGAGCAGTTCTTC
TRBD1	TRBJ1-1	TRBV19	-	CASSSDRVYTEAFF	TGTGCCAGTAGTTCCGACAGGGTGTACACTGAAGCTTTCTTT
TRBD2	TRBJ2-1	TRBV19	few	CASSPKPGSGTYNEQFF	TGTGCCAGTAGTCCCAAGCCGGGTAGCGGGACCTACAATGAGCAGTTCTTC
-	TRBJ2-1	TRBV29-1	few	CSGYRGQQFF	TGCAGCGGTTACCGGGGCCAGCAGTTCTTC
TRBD2	TRBJ2-7	TRBV7-9	few	CASSPSGLAGEYEQYF	TGTGCCAGCAGCCCCTCGGGACTAGCGGGAGAATACGAGCAGTACTTC
-	TRBJ2-7	TRBV7-2	-	CASSLSEFYEQYF	TGTGCCAGCAGCTTGTCAGAATTCTACGAGCAGTACTTC
TRBD1	TRBJ2-7	TRBV7-9	few	CASSLKGGTGGAVYEQYF	TGTGCCAGCAGCTTAAAAGGGGGGACAGGGGGCGCGGTGTACGAGCAGTACTTC
-	TRBJ2-7	TRBV6-1	-	CASSSFRDMSYEQYF	TGTGCCAGCAGCTCATTCCGGGACATGTCCTACGAGCAGTACTTC
TRBD1	TRBJ2-7	TRBV2	medium-sized	CASSEALSGTGDPYEQYF	TGTGCCAGCAGTGAAGCGCTTTCCGGGACAGGGGACCCCTACGAGCAGTACTTC
-	TRBJ1-1	TRBV7-8	-	CASSSTGSTEAFF	TGTGCCAGCAGCTCTACCGGGAGCACTGAAGCTTTCTTT
-	TRBJ2-1	TRBV15	-	CATSRDNSGAYNEQFF	TGTGCCACCAGCAGAGATAATAGCGGCGCCTACAATGAGCAGTTCTTC
-	TRBJ2-1	TRBV7-9	-	CASSLEAVVVNEQFF	TGTGCCAGCAGCTTAGAAGCCGTTGTTGTCAATGAGCAGTTCTTC
-	TRBJ2-1	TRBV19	medium-sized	CASLRLDRNEQFF	TGTGCCAGTCTCAGACTAGACAGGAATGAGCAGTTCTTC
-	TRBJ2-3	TRBV2	-	CASNKGTDTQYF	TGTGCCAGCAATAAGGGGACAGATACGCAGTATTTT
-	TRBJ2-1	TRBV6-4	-	CASSTGTAINEQFF	TGTGCCAGCAGTACCGGGACGGCCATAAATGAGCAGTTCTTC
-	TRBJ2-3	TRBV11-2	-	CASSPRPLGRTDTQYF	TGTGCCAGCAGCCCCCGACCACTTGGTAGGACAGATACGCAGTATTTT
TRBD2	TRBJ2-7	TRBV14	-	CASSQSSGSQNEQYF	TGTGCCAGCAGCCAATCTAGCGGGAGTCAGAACGAGCAGTACTTC
-	TRBJ2-1	TRBV5-1	-	CASTGTLGDNEQFF	TGCGCCAGCACCGGGACTCTCGGGGACAATGAGCAGTTCTTC
TRBD1	TRBJ2-5	TRBV5-4	-	CASSFGQGQETQYF	TGTGCCAGCAGCTTCGGACAGGGCCAAGAGACCCAGTACTTC
-	TRBJ2-1	TRBV9	few	CASGLADYNEQFF	TGTGCCAGCGGGTTAGCGGACTACAATGAGCAGTTCTTC
-	TRBJ1-2	TRBV7-9	-	CASIQGTAEDYGYAF	TGTGCCAGTATTCAAGGGACGGCAGAGGACTATGGCTACGCCTTC
TRBD2	TRBJ2-1	TRBV7-2	few	CASSPYMREGYNEQFF	TGTGCCAGCAGCCCTTATATGCGGGAGGGCTACAATGAGCAGTTCTTC